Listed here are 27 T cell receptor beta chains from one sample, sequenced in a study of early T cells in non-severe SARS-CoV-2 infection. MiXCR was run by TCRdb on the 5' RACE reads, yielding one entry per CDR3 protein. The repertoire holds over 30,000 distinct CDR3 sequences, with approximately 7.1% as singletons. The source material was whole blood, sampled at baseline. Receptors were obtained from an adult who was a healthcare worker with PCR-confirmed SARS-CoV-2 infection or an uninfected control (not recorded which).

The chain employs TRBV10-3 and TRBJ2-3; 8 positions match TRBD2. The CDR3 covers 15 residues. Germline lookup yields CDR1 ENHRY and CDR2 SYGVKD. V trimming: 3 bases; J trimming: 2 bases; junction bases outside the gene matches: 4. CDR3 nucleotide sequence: TGTGCCATCAGTGATAGCGGGACGTCCACAGATACGCAGTATTTT. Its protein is CAISDSGTSTDTQYF.

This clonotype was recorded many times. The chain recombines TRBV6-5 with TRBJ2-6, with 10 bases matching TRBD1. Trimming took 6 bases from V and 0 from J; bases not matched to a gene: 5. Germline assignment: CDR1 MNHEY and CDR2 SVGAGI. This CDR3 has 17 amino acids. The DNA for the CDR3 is TGTGCCAGCAGCCGGGACAGGGGATTCTCTGGGGCCAACGTCCTGACTTTC. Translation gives CASSRDRGFSGANVLTF.

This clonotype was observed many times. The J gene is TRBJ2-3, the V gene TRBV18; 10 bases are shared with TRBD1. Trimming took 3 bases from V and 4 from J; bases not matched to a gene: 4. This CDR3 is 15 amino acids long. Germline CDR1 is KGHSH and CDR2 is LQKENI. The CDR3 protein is CASSPGQGSADTQYF. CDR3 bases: TGTGCCAGCTCACCGGGACAGGGGTCAGCAGATACGCAGTATTTT.

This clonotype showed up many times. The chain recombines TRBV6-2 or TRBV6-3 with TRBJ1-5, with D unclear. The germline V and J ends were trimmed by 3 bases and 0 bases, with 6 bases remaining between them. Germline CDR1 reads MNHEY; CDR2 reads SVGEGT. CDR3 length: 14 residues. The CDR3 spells CASSYWDSNQPQHF. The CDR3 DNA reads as TGTGCCAGCAGTTATTGGGATAGCAATCAGCCCCAGCATTTT.

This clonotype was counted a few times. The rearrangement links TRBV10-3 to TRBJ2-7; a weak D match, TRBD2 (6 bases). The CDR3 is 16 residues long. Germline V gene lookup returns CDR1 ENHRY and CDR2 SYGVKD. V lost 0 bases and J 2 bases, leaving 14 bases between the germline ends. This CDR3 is CAISESGGTWTYEQYF. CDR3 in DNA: TGTGCCATCAGTGAGTCGGGAGGTACTTGGACCTACGAGCAGTACTTC.

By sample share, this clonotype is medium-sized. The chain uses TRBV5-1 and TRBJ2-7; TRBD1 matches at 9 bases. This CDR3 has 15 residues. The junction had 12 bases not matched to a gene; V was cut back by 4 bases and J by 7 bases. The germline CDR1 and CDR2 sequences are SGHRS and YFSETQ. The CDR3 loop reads CASSPRTGDLAEQYF. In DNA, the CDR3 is TGCGCCAGCAGCCCAAGGACAGGGGACCTGGCGGAGCAGTACTTC.

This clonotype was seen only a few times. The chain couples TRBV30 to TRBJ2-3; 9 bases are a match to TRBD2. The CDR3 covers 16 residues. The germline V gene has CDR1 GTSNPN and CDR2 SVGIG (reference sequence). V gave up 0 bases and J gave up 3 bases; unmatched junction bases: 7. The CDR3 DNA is TGTGCCTGGAGTGTACCGGGCGGGAGGGTTACAGATACGCAGTATTTT. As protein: CAWSVPGGRVTDTQYF. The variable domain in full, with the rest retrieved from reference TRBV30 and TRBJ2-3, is SQTIHQWPATLVQPVGSPLSLECTVEGTSNPNLYWYRQAAGRGLQLLFYSVGIGQISSEVPQNLSASRPQDRQFILSSKKLLLSDSGFYLCAWSVPGGRVTDTQYFGPGTRLTVL.

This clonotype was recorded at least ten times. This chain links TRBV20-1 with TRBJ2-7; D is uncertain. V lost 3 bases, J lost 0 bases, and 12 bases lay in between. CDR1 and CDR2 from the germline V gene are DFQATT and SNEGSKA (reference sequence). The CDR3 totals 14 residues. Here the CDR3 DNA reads TGCAGTGCTAGTGACTGGCAGGACTCCTACGAGCAGTACTTC. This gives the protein CSASDWQDSYEQYF.

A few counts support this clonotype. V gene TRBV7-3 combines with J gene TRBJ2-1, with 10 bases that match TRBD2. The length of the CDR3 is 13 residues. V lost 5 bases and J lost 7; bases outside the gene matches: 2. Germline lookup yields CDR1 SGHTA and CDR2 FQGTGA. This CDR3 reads CASSRTSGNEQFF. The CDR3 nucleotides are TGTGCCAGCAGCCGGACTAGCGGAAATGAGCAGTTCTTC.

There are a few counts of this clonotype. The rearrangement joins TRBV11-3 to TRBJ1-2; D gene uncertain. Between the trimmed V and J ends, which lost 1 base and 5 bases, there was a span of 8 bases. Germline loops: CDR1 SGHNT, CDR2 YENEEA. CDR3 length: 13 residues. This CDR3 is CASSLADDYGYTF. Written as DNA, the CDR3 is TGTGCCAGCAGCTTAGCAGACGATTATGGCTACACCTTC. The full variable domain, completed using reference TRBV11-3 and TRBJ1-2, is EAGVVQSPRYKIIEKKQPVAFWCNPISGHNTLYWYLQNLGQGPELLIRYENEEAVDDSQLPKDRFSAERLKGVDSTLKIQPAELGDSAVYLCASSLADDYGYTFGSGTRLTVV.

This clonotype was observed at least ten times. The chain's CDR3 is CSVDQGADYGYTF. The CDR3 DNA reads as TGCAGCGTAGACCAGGGGGCGGACTATGGCTACACCTTC. The chain carries TRBV29-1 and TRBJ1-2, with 8 bases lining up with TRBD1. Germline V CDR1 and CDR2: SQVTM, ANQGSEA. The CDR3 sequence is 13 residues long. Germline trimming cut 6 bases from V and 3 bases from J; bases unmatched to any gene: 6.

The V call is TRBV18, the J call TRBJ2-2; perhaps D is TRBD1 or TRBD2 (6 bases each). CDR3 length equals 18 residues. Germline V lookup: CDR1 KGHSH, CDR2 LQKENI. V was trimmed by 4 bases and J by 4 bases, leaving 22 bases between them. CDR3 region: CASSLRATGQRVTGELFF. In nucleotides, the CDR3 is TGTGCCAGCTCACTACGAGCGACTGGACAGCGGGTCACCGGGGAGCTGTTTTTT. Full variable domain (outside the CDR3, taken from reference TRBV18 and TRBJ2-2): NAGVMQNPRHLVRRRGQEARLRCSPMKGHSHVYWYRQLPEEGLKFMVYLQKENIIDESGMPKERFSAEFPKEGPSILRIQQVVRGDSAAYFCASSLRATGQRVTGELFFGEGSRLTVL.

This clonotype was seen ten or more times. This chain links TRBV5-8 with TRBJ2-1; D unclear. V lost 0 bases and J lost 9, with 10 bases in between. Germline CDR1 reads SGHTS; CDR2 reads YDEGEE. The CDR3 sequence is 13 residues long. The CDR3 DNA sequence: TGTGCCAGCAGCTTGGGGTCGGGCAGTGAGCAGTTCTTC. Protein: CASSLGSGSEQFF.

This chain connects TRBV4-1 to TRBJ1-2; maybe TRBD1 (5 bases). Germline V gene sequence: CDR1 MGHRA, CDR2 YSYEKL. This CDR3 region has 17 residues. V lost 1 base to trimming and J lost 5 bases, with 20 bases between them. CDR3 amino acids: CASSQVKGQGAFYGYTF. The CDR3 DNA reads TGCGCCAGCAGCCAAGTCAAAGGCCAGGGCGCCTTTTATGGCTACACCTTC.

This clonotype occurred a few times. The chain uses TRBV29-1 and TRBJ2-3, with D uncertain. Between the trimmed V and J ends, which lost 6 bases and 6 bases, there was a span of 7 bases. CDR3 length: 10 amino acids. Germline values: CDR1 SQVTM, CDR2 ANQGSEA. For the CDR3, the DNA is TGCAGCGTAAGGCGGGATACGCAGTATTTT. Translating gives CSVRRDTQYF.

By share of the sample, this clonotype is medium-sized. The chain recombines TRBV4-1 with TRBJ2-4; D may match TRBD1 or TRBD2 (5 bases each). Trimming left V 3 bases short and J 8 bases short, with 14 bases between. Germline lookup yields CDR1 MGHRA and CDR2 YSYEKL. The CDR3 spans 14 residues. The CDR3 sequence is CASSHAPRDDIQYF. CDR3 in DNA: TGCGCCAGCAGCCATGCTCCTCGGGACGACATTCAGTACTTC.

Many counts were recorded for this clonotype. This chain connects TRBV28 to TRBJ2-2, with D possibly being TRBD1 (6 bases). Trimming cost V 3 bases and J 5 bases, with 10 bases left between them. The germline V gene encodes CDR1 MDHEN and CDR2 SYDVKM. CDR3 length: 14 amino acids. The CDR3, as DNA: TGTGCCAGCAGTTTCCGGCAGGGGACCGGGGAGCTGTTTTTT. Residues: CASSFRQGTGELFF.

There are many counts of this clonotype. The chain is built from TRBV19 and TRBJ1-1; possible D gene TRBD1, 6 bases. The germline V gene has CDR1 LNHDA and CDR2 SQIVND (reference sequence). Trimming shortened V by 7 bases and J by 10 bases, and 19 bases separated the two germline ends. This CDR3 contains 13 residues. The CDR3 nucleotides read TGTGCCAGTACCGAGGCAGGGGCCGTAAGAGCTTTCTTT. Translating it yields CASTEAGAVRAFF.

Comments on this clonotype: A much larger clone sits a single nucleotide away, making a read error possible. The CDR3 DNA reads as TGTGTCAGCAGCACAGTGGATCCACCCTTAGCCAAAAACATTCAGTACTTC. Its protein product is CVSSTVDPPLAKNIQYF. V and J are TRBV7-9 and TRBJ2-4; D remains ambiguous. This CDR3 contains 17 residues. CDR1 and CDR2 (germline): SEHNR, FQNEAQ (reference sequence).

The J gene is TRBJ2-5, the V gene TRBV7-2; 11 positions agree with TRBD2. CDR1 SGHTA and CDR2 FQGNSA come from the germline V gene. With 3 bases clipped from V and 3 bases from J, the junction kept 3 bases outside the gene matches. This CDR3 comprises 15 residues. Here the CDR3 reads CASSLTSGKEETQYF. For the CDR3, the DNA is TGTGCCAGCAGCTTGACTAGCGGGAAAGAAGAGACCCAGTACTTC.

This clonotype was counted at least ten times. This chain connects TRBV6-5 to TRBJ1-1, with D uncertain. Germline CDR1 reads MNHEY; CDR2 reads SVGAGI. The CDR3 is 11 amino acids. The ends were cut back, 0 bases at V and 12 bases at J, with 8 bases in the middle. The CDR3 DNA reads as TGTGCCAGCAGTTACTCGTCTCGGTCTTTCTTT. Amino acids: CASSYSSRSFF.

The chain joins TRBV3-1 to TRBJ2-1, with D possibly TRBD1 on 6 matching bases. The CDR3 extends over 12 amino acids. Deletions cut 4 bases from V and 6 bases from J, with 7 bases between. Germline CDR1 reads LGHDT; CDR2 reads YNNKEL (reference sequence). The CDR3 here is CASSLTGNEQFF. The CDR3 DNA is TGTGCCAGCAGCCTGACAGGCAATGAGCAGTTCTTC.

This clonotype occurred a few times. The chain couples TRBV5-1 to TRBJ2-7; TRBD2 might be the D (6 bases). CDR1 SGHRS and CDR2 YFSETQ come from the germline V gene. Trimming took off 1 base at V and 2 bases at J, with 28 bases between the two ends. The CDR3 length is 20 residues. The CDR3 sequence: CASSLRTTGTASLPTYEQYF. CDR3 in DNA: TGCGCCAGCAGCTTGCGGACTACCGGGACTGCTTCTCTACCTACCTACGAGCAGTACTTC.

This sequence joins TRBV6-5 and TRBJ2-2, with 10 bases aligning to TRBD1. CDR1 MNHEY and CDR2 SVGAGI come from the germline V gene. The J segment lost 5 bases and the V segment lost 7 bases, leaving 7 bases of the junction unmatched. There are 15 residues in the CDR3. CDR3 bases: TGTGCCAGCAACCCCGGGACAGGGGATACCGGGGAGCTGTTTTTT. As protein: CASNPGTGDTGELFF.

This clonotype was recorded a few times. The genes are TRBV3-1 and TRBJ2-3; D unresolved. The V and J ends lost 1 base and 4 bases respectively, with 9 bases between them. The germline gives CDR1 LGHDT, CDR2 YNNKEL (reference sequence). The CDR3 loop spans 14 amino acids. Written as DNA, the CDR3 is TGTGCCAGCAGCCAAGTTATACTTCCAGATACGCAGTATTTT. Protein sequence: CASSQVILPDTQYF.

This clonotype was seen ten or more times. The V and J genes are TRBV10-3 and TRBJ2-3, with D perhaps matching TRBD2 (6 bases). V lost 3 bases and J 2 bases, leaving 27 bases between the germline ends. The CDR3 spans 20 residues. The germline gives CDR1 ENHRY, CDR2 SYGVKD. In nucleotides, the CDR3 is TGTGCCATCAGTGATTCGAACGGAGGGGCCCATCCGACCCCCACAGATACGCAGTATTTT. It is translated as CAISDSNGGAHPTPTDTQYF.

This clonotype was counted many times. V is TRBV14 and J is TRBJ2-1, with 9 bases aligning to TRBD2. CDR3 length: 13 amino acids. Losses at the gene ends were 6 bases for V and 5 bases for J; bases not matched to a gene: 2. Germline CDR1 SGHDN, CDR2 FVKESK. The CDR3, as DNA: TGTGCCAGCAGGACTAGCGGTCACAATGAGCAGTTCTTC. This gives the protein CASRTSGHNEQFF.